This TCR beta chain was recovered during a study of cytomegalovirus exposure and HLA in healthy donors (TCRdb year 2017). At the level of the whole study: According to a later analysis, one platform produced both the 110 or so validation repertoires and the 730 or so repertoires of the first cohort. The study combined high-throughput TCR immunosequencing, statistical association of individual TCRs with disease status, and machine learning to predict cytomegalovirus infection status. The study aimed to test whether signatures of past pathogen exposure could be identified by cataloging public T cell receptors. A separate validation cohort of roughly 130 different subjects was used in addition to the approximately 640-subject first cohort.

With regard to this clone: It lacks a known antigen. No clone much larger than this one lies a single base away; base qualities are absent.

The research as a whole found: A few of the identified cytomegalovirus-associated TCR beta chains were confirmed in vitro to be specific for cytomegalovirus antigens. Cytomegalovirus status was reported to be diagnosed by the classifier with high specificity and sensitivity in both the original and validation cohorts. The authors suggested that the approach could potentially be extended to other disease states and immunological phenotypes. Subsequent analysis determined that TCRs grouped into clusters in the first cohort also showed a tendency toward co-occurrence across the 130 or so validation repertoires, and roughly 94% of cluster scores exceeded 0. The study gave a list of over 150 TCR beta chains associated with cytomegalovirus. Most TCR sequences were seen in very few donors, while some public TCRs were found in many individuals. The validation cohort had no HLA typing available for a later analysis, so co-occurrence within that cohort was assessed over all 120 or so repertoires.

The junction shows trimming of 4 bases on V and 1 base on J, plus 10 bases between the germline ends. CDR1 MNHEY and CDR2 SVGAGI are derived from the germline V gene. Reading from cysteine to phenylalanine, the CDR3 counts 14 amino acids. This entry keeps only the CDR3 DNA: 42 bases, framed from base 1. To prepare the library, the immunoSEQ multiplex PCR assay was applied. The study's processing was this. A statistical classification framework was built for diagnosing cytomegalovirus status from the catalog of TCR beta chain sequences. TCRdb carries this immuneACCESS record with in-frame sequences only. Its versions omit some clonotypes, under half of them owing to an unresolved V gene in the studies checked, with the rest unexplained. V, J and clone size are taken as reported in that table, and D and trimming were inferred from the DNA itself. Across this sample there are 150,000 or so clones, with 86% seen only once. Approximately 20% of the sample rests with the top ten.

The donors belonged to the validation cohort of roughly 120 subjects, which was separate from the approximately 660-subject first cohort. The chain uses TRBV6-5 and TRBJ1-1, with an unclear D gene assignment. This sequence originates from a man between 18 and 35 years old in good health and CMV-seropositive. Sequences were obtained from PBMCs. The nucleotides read TGTGCCAGCAGTTCCCCGAGAGAGAACACTGAAGCTTTCTTT. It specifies CASSSPRENTEAFF.